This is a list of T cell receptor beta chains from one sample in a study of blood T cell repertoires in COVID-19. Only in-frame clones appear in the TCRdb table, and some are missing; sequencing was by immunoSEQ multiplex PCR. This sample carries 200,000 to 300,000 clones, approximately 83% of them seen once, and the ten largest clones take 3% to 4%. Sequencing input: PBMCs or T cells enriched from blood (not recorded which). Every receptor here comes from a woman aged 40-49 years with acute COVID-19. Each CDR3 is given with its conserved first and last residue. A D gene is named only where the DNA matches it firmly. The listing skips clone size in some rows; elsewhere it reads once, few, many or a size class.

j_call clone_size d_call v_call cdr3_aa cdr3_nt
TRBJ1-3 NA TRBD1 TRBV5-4 CASSLQGGNTIYF TGTGCCAGCAGCTTACAGGGGGGAAACACCATATATTTT
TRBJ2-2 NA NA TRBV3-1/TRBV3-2 CASSQVLGHLLAGELFF TGTGCCAGCAGCCAAGTCCTGGGACATCTGTTGGCCGGGGAGCTGTTTTTT
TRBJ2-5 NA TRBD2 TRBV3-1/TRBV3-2 CASSQDWRGETQYF TGTGCCAGCAGCCAAGACTGGCGGGGGGAGACCCAGTACTTC
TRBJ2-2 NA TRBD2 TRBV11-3 CASSLLAGTGELFF TGTGCCAGCAGCTTACTAGCGGGCACCGGGGAGCTGTTTTTT
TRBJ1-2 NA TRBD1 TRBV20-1 CSAKTGIGYTF TGCAGTGCTAAGACAGGGATCGGCTACACCTTC
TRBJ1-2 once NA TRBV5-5 CASSGGWGNYGYTF TGTGCCAGCAGCGGCGGGTGGGGTAACTATGGCTACACCTTC
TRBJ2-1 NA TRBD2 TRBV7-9 CASSQSPGLAGDHEQFF TGTGCCAGCAGCCAAAGCCCGGGACTAGCGGGAGATCATGAGCAGTTCTTC
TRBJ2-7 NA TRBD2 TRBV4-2 CASSQDWGGVKWYEQYF TGTGCCAGCAGCCAAGATTGGGGGGGGGTGAAGTGGTACGAGCAGTACTTC
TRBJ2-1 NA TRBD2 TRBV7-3 CASSLGTSDYNEQFF TGTGCCAGCAGCCTAGGGACTAGCGACTACAATGAGCAGTTCTTC
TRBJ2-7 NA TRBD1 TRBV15 CATSPTGGFYEQYF TGTGCCACCAGCCCAACAGGGGGTTTCTACGAGCAGTACTTC
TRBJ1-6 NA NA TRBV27 CASSLSLSYNSPLHF TGTGCCAGCAGTTTGTCTCTCTCCTATAATTCACCCCTCCACTTT
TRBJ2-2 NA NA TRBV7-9 CASSLSGGSPGELFF TGTGCCAGCAGCTTATCTGGGGGCTCGCCCGGGGAGCTGTTTTTT
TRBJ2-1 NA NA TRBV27 CASSSPRGAYNEQFF TGTGCCAGCAGTTCCCCGCGGGGTGCCTACAATGAGCAGTTCTTC
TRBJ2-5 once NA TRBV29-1 CSVAATGETQYF TGCAGCGTCGCGGCAACAGGGGAGACCCAGTACTTC
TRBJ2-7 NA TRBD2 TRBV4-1 CASSQGSSGRDEQYF TGCGCCAGCAGCCAAGGTAGTAGCGGGAGGGACGAGCAGTACTTC
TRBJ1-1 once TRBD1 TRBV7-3 CASSLTDRAEAFF TGTGCCAGCAGCTTAACCGACAGGGCTGAAGCTTTCTTT
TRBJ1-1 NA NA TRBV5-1 CASSLEGRRNTEAFF TGCGCCAGCAGCTTGGAAGGGAGGAGGAACACTGAAGCTTTCTTT
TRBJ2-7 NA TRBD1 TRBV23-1 CASSQSVTGGLEQYF TGCGCCAGCAGTCAATCTGTGACAGGGGGCCTCGAGCAGTACTTC
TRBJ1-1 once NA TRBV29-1 CSVSEPPFPAFF TGCAGCGTATCAGAACCCCCCTTCCCAGCTTTCTTT
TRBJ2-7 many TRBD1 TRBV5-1 CASSLATGQDSYEQYF TGCGCCAGCAGCTTGGCCACAGGACAGGACTCCTACGAGCAGTACTTC
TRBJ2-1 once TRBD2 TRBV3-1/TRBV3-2 CASSQGLEQFF TGTGCCAGCAGCCAGGGACTAGAGCAGTTCTTC
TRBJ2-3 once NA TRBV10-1 CASSERGTDTQYF TGCGCCAGCAGTGAGCGGGGAACAGATACGCAGTATTTT
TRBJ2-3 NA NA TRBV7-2 CASSLGGRTDTQYF TGTGCCAGCAGCTTGGGGGGGCGGACAGATACGCAGTATTTT
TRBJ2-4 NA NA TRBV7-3 CASSLNYQNIQYF TGTGCCAGCAGCTTAAACTACCAAAACATTCAGTACTTC
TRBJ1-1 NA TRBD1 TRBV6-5 CASRTTGGAGEAFF TGTGCCAGCAGAACCACAGGGGGGGCTGGTGAAGCTTTCTTT
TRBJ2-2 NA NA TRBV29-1 CSVVAATGELFF TGCAGCGTTGTGGCGGCCACCGGGGAGCTGTTTTTT
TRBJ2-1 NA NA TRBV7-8 CASSLIGPSDLGSYNEQFF TGTGCCAGCAGCTTAATTGGACCCTCGGACTTGGGTTCCTACAATGAGCAGTTCTTC
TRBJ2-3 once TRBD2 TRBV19 CASSEPLNPGLAGETDTQYF TGTGCCAGTAGTGAACCACTTAACCCGGGACTAGCGGGGGAAACAGATACGCAGTATTTT
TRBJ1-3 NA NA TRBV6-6 CASGSSGNTIYF TGTGCCAGCGGGAGCTCTGGAAACACCATATATTTT
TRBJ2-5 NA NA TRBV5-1 CASSIQQETQYF TGCGCCAGCAGCATACAACAAGAGACCCAGTACTTC
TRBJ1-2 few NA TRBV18 CASSPPDRNYGYTF TGTGCCAGCTCACCACCGGACAGAAACTATGGCTACACCTTC
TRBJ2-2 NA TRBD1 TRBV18 CASSPLETGPGELFF TGTGCCAGCTCACCACTTGAGACAGGGCCCGGGGAGCTGTTTTTT
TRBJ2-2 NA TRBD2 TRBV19 CATRLAGNTGELFF TGTGCCACAAGACTAGCGGGAAACACCGGGGAGCTGTTTTTT
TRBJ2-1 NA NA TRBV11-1 CASSLNSGVWNEQFF TGTGCCAGCAGCTTAAATTCGGGAGTCTGGAATGAGCAGTTCTTC
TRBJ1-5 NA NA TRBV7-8 CASSSYRSNQPQHF TGTGCCAGCAGCTCATACAGAAGCAATCAGCCCCAGCATTTT
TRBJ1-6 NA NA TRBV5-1 CASSLMQGNSPLHF TGCGCCAGCAGCTTGATGCAGGGAAATTCACCCCTCCACTTT
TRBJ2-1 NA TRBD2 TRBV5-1 CASKFVAGDFYNEQFF TGCGCCAGCAAATTCGTAGCGGGAGATTTCTACAATGAGCAGTTCTTC
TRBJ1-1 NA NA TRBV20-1 CSARQNEAFF TGCAGTGCTAGACAAAATGAAGCTTTCTTT
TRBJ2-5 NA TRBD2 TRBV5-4 CASSRLAGDQETQYF TGTGCCAGCAGCCGACTAGCGGGGGACCAAGAGACCCAGTACTTC
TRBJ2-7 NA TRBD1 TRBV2 CASSDLQGAGYEQYF TGTGCCAGCAGTGATTTGCAGGGGGCAGGATACGAGCAGTACTTC
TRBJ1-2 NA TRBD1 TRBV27 CASKSGQGGYTF TGTGCCAGCAAGTCGGGACAGGGCGGCTACACCTTC
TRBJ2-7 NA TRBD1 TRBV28 CASSLGTAYF TGTGCCAGCAGTTTAGGGACAGCCTACTTC
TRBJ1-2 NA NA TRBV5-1 CASSYRADLNYGYTF TGCGCCAGCAGCTACAGGGCGGATCTTAACTATGGCTACACCTTC
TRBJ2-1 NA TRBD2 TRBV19 CASVPGTTNYNEQFF TGTGCCAGTGTACCCGGGACTACGAACTACAATGAGCAGTTCTTC
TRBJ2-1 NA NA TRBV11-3 CASSPPPGQSSYNEQFF TGTGCCAGCAGCCCACCCCCCGGACAGAGCTCCTACAATGAGCAGTTCTTC
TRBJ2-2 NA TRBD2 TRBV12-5 CASGLPTRSGSNTGELFF TGTGCTAGTGGTTTGCCGACCCGTAGCGGGTCGAACACCGGGGAGCTGTTTTTT
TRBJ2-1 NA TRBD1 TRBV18 CASSPGDRANEQFF TGTGCCAGCTCACCAGGGGACAGGGCCAATGAGCAGTTCTTC
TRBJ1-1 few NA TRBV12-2 CASRLAPAGTEAFF TGTGCAAGTCGCTTAGCGCCGGCAGGCACTGAAGCTTTCTTT
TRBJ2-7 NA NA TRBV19 CASSIDLTSYEQYF TGTGCCAGTAGTATTGATCTAACTTCCTACGAGCAGTACTTC
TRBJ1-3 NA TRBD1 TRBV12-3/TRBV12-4 CASSNRGNTIYF TGTGCCAGCAGTAACAGGGGTAACACCATATATTTT
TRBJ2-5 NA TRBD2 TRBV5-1 CASSLVIGREETQYF TGCGCCAGCAGCTTGGTTATCGGGAGGGAAGAGACCCAGTACTTC
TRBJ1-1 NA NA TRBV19 CASSMGTGSTEAFF TGTGCCAGTAGTATGGGTACAGGGAGCACTGAAGCTTTCTTT
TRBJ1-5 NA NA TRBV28 CASSLGVNQPQHF TGTGCCAGCAGTTTAGGAGTCAATCAGCCCCAGCATTTT
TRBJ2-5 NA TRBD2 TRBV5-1 CASSLGLAGTAWETQYF TGCGCCAGCAGCTTGGGGCTAGCGGGCACTGCGTGGGAGACCCAGTACTTC
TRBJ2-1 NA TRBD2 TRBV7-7 CASSIAGGEQFF TGTGCTAGCAGTATAGCGGGAGGTGAGCAGTTCTTC
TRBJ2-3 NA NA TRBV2 CASSEPGLHQTFTDTQYF TGTGCCAGCAGTGAACCGGGACTCCACCAAACCTTCACAGATACGCAGTATTTT
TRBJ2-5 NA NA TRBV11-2 CASSSPLSGEETQYF TGTGCCAGCAGCTCCCCCCTATCAGGGGAAGAGACCCAGTACTTC
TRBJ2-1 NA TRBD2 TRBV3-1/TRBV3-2 CASSPGLAGGDNEQFF TGTGCCAGCAGCCCGGGACTAGCGGGAGGCGACAATGAGCAGTTCTTC
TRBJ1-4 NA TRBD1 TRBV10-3 CAMGQGEGEKLFF TGTGCCATGGGACAGGGGGAAGGTGAAAAACTGTTTTTT